The rows below give T cell receptor beta chains drawn from one sample of a study of graft-versus-host responses after intestinal transplantation. For these receptors, no antigen is known. Method: immunoSEQ multiplex PCR; TCRdb's copy keeps in-frame clones and lacks some. The table lists more than 100,000 clones, 85% to 95% of them singletons, with around 3% in the top ten. Specimen: unstimulated CD8+ T cells sorted from spleen or lymph node cells, collected before intestinal transplant. These receptors were taken from a human donor who received an intestinal transplant. CDR3s include the opening cysteine and the closing phenylalanine or tryptophan. D genes are given only for firm matches. A row's size may be missing; if present it is once, few, many or a size class.

D: .; J: TRBJ2-1; size: .; V: TRBV28; CDR3: CASSLDPGTGNEQFF
D: TRBD1; J: TRBJ2-7; size: once; V: TRBV5-3; CDR3: CARSSRQGTHYEQYF
D: TRBD2; J: TRBJ2-7; size: .; V: TRBV5-1; CDR3: CASSLRLAGGPGSYEQYF
D: TRBD1; J: TRBJ2-7; size: once; V: TRBV6-1; CDR3: CASSEFGTDYEQYF
D: TRBD1; J: TRBJ1-2; size: .; V: TRBV6-5; CDR3: CASRPMTGDGYTF
D: .; J: TRBJ2-1; size: .; V: TRBV7-7; CDR3: CASSLEGGSPYNEQFF
D: .; J: .; size: once; V: TRBV10-3; CDR3: CAVLTQSYEQYF
D: .; J: TRBJ2-7; size: .; V: TRBV28; CDR3: CASSLYSGVPYEQYF
D: .; J: TRBJ1-1; size: .; V: TRBV4-3; CDR3: CASSQEADMNTEAFF
D: .; J: TRBJ2-6; size: .; V: TRBV9; CDR3: CASSVASPGANVLTF
D: .; J: TRBJ1-5; size: once; V: TRBV14; CDR3: CASSPGGGSGLNSNQPQHF
D: .; J: TRBJ2-1; size: .; V: TRBV19; CDR3: CASSIEPGINYNEQFF
D: .; J: TRBJ1-2; size: .; V: TRBV4-3; CDR3: CASSQWISNYGYTF
D: .; J: TRBJ2-3; size: .; V: TRBV7-9; CDR3: CASSSPWRADTQYF
D: .; J: TRBJ2-1; size: .; V: TRBV28; CDR3: CASSPTTYNEQFF
D: .; J: TRBJ2-7; size: .; V: TRBV28; CDR3: CASSFGTGYEQYF
D: .; J: TRBJ1-5; size: .; V: TRBV4-3; CDR3: CASSPSGEAGQPQHF
D: TRBD2; J: TRBJ2-7; size: .; V: TRBV7-6; CDR3: CASSLGLAGVNAYEQYF
D: .; J: TRBJ2-3; size: .; V: TRBV9; CDR3: CASGKTRVADTQYF
D: .; J: TRBJ2-7; size: once; V: TRBV30; CDR3: CAWSTGLSYEQYF
D: TRBD2; J: TRBJ2-1; size: .; V: TRBV11-2; CDR3: CASVRAGGRDEQFF
D: TRBD1; J: TRBJ1-4; size: .; V: TRBV9; CDR3: CATGGTGGDEKLFF
D: TRBD2; J: TRBJ2-1; size: .; V: TRBV27; CDR3: CASNPLAGGPGEQFF
D: .; J: TRBJ2-1; size: .; V: TRBV5-4; CDR3: CASSLASYWGGSYNEQFF
D: .; J: TRBJ1-5; size: once; V: TRBV9; CDR3: CASSVGEDQPQHF
D: TRBD1; J: TRBJ1-2; size: .; V: TRBV27; CDR3: CAIGNRGQNGYTF
D: TRBD2; J: TRBJ2-7; size: .; V: TRBV7-3; CDR3: CASSSRPSGRNYEQYF
D: TRBD1; J: TRBJ1-2; size: few; V: TRBV5-3; CDR3: CARSAGTGNLAVANYGYTF
D: .; J: TRBJ2-1; size: few; V: TRBV6-1; CDR3: CASTHSSSYNEQFF
D: TRBD2; J: TRBJ2-7; size: .; V: TRBV27; CDR3: CASSSFSGRSFEQYF
D: TRBD2; J: TRBJ2-1; size: .; V: TRBV9; CDR3: CASSSDSGSSYNEQFF
D: .; J: TRBJ1-4; size: .; V: TRBV28; CDR3: CASSDVGAEGRKLFF
D: .; J: TRBJ1-4; size: .; V: TRBV5-1; CDR3: CASSLSRVKTNEKLFF
D: .; J: TRBJ2-7; size: .; V: TRBV9; CDR3: CASSVVSGSEQYF
D: TRBD2; J: TRBJ2-7; size: .; V: TRBV19; CDR3: CASSMALGLVYEQYF
D: TRBD1; J: TRBJ2-7; size: .; V: TRBV28; CDR3: CASSFPEGPSTGYYF
D: .; J: TRBJ1-1; size: .; V: TRBV6-5; CDR3: CASSPFRNTEAFF
D: .; J: TRBJ2-3; size: few; V: TRBV7-8; CDR3: CASSLRRSDTQYF
D: TRBD2; J: TRBJ2-1; size: .; V: TRBV9; CDR3: CASSVPGTSGHNEQFF
D: TRBD1; J: TRBJ1-5; size: .; V: TRBV6-1; CDR3: CASREGTGFGQPQHF
D: TRBD2; J: TRBJ2-1; size: .; V: TRBV5-1; CDR3: CASSLETSGIPLYNEQFF
D: TRBD2; J: .; size: .; V: TRBV29-1; CDR3: CSVEYMTSGSYEQYF
D: .; J: TRBJ1-4; size: .; V: TRBV28; CDR3: CASSLYRATNEKLFF
D: TRBD2; J: TRBJ2-1; size: .; V: TRBV5-6; CDR3: CASSLASGYNEQFF